What follows is one T cell receptor beta chain and its context. Its target is not known. This entry belongs to a study of radiotherapy plus CTLA-4 blockade in lung cancer. Across the whole study: Among patients, 15% to 20% showed objective responses, and about 30% had disease control.

Sequenced by immunoSEQ multiplex PCR; TCRdb stores in-frame clones only, minus some. Here the sample spans about 57,000 clones, 70% to 85% being singletons. Receiving focal radiation plus CTLA-4 blockade with ipilimumab were patients who had chemo-refractory metastatic non-small-cell lung cancer. Study results and limitations: Peripheral blood showed expansion of tumor-derived TCR clones after radiotherapy and ipilimumab. With interferon-beta, early dynamics of blood T cell clones were reported to best predict response.

The TCR sequence derives from a human donor with non-small cell lung cancer who had a complete response to radiotherapy plus ipilimumab. The sample consisted of peripheral blood, taken from a patient treated with radiotherapy plus ipilimumab.

The chain's CDR3 is CASSYSQGQANYGYTF. DNA of the CDR3: TGTGCCAGCAGTTACTCGCAGGGGCAGGCTAACTATGGCTACACCTTC. The J gene is TRBJ1-2, the V gene TRBV6-5, with D perhaps matching TRBD1 (6 bases). The germline gives CDR1 MNHEY, CDR2 SVGAGI. CDR3 length equals 16 residues. The V and J ends lost 0 bases and 0 bases respectively, with 11 bases between them.